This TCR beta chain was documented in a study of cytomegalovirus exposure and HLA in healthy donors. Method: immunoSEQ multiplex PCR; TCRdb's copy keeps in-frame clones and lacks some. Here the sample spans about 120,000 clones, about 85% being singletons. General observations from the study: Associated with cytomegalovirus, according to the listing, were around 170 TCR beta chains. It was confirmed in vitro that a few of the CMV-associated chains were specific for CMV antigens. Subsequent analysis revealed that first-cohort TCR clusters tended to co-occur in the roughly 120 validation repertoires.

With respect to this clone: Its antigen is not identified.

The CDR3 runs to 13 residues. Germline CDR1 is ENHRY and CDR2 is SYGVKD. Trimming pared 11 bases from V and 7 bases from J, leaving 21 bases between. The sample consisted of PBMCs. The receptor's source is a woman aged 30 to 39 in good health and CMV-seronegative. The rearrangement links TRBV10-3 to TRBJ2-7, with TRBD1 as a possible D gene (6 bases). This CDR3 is CAAAGTNNVEQYF. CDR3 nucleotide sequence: TGTGCCGCGGCCGGGACAAATAACGTGGAGCAGTACTTC.